Following are 24 T cell receptor beta chains from one sample sequenced in a study of blood T cell repertoires in COVID-19. Sequencing was performed with immunoSEQ multiplex PCR; in TCRdb, only in-frame clones are kept and a portion is missing. The data hold hundreds of thousands of clones, with around nine tenths observed a single time. Sequencing was done on a sample of PBMCs or T cells enriched from blood (not recorded which). Every receptor here comes from a woman aged 30 to 39 with acute COVID-19.

Only one count was recorded for this clone. The V call is TRBV5-1, the J call TRBJ1-1, with 7 bases fitting TRBD1. Germline CDR1 SGHRS, CDR2 YFSETQ. The CDR3 is 14 amino acids. The J segment lost 0 bases and the V segment lost 3 bases, leaving 2 bases of the junction unmatched. The CDR3 coding sequence is TGCGCCAGCAGCTGGGGACAGTTGAACACTGAAGCTTTCTTT. Its translation is CASSWGQLNTEAFF. The entire variable domain, with the rest obtained from reference TRBV5-1 and TRBJ1-1, is as follows: KAGVTQTPRYLIKTRGQQVTLSCSPISGHRSVSWYQQTPGQGLQFLFEYFSETQRNKGNFPGRFSGRQFSNSRSEMNVSTLELGDSALYLCASSWGQLNTEAFFGQGTRLTVV.

This clone has just one count. V is TRBV7-2 and J is TRBJ2-7, with 7 bases identical to TRBD1. Germline trimming cut 1 base from V and 3 bases from J; bases unmatched to any gene: 6. CDR1 and CDR2 from the germline V gene are SGHTA and FQGNSA. The CDR3 sequence is 15 residues long. The CDR3 spells CASSLGTGLLYEQYF. The CDR3 nucleotides are TGTGCCAGCAGCTTAGGGACAGGCTTACTCTACGAGCAGTACTTC.

This clone was recorded only once. The rearrangement joins TRBV3-1 (or the pseudogene TRBV3-2) to TRBJ1-2; D is unresolved. Germline V gives CDR1 LGHDT, CDR2 YNNKEL (reference sequence). CDR3 size: 18 residues. V lost 0 bases and J 0 bases, leaving 17 bases between the germline ends. CDR3 DNA sequence: TGTGCCAGCAGCCAAGAGACATTAAGGGCGGGTACTAACTATGGCTACACCTTC. Its translation is CASSQETLRAGTNYGYTF.

The genes are TRBV7-9 and TRBJ1-3, with TRBD1 as a possible D gene (5 bases). Trimming left V 4 bases short and J 1 base short, with 11 bases between. The CDR3 is 15 residues long. The V gene's germline CDR1 is SEHNR and CDR2 FQNEAQ (reference sequence). CDR3 sequence (DNA): TGTGCCAGCAGCTCCGATGCAGGGTCTGGAAACACCATATATTTT. This codes for CASSSDAGSGNTIYF. The variable domain in full, with the rest retrieved from reference TRBV7-9 and TRBJ1-3, is DTGVSQNPRHKITKRGQNVTFRCDPISEHNRLYWYRQTLGQGPEFLTYFQNEAQLEKSRLLSDRFSAERPKGSFSTLEIQRTEQGDSAMYLCASSSDAGSGNTIYFGEGSWLTVV.

The V call is TRBV5-6, the J call TRBJ1-2, with D perhaps TRBD1 (6 bases). Germline V gene sequence: CDR1 SGHDT, CDR2 YYEEEE. The germline V and J ends were trimmed by 3 bases and 4 bases, with 13 bases remaining between them. The CDR3 consists of 14 residues. This chain's CDR3 is CASSSTGFRYGYTF. Here the CDR3 DNA reads TGTGCCAGCAGCTCTACAGGGTTTCGCTATGGCTACACCTTC.

The V and J genes are TRBV6-5 and TRBJ2-3; TRBD2 aligns across 8 bases. The CDR3 loop spans 12 amino acids. V was pared by 10 bases and J by 4 bases, with 4 bases of the junction left unmatched. Looked up from germline, CDR1 is MNHEY and CDR2 is SVGAGI. The CDR3 protein is CATGGGPDTQYF. In DNA form, the CDR3 reads TGTGCCACCGGGGGGGGCCCAGATACGCAGTATTTT.

The chain links TRBV29-1 to TRBJ2-5, with D perhaps matching TRBD2 (6 bases). This CDR3 comprises 13 residues. Germline assignment: CDR1 SQVTM and CDR2 ANQGSEA. Trimming removed 7 bases from V and 9 bases from J, with 21 bases in between. The CDR3 DNA reads TGCAGCGCCGACCCGGGGACTGGTCGCGCCCAGTACTTC. It translates to CSADPGTGRAQYF.

This sequence joins TRBV2 and TRBJ2-5, with 7 bases aligning to TRBD1. This CDR3 spans 14 amino acids. Germline V gives CDR1 SNHLY, CDR2 FYNNEI. V lost 7 bases and J lost 2; bases outside the gene matches: 7. CDR3 nucleotide sequence: TGTGCCAGCAAGTCTTCGACAGGGCAAGAGACCCAGTACTTC. It encodes CASKSSTGQETQYF.

This rearrangement joins TRBV5-1 to TRBJ2-1; weak D call: TRBD1 (5 bases). There are 15 residues in the CDR3. Germline values: CDR1 SGHRS, CDR2 YFSETQ. Trimming took 2 bases from V and 4 from J, leaving 13 bases between them. In DNA, the CDR3 is TGCGCCAGCAGCTTAGGACATAGCAGGTACAATGAGCAGTTCTTC. Translation: CASSLGHSRYNEQFF.

The chain links TRBV6-2 or TRBV6-3 to TRBJ1-2; 10 bases agree with TRBD1. CDR3 length: 14 amino acids. Losses at the gene ends were 6 bases for V and 4 bases for J; bases not matched to a gene: 5. In germline, CDR1 is MNHEY, CDR2 SVGEGT. DNA for the CDR3: TGTGCCAGCAGCCCCGGGACAGGGGCCTATGGCTACACCTTC. It is translated as CASSPGTGAYGYTF.

This clone was observed a handful of times. The chain couples TRBV4-3 to TRBJ2-2; TRBD1 aligns across 7 bases. J was trimmed by 6 bases and V by 1 base; bases with no gene match: 5. The CDR3 runs to 15 residues. Germline V gene sequence: CDR1 LGHNA, CDR2 YSLEER. CDR3 DNA: TGCGCCAGCAGCCAAGGGCCCCAGGGGGCCGGGGAGCTGTTTTTT. Amino acids: CASSQGPQGAGELFF.

The chain combines TRBV28 with TRBJ1-6; D is undetermined. The germline V gene has CDR1 MDHEN and CDR2 SYDVKM. V was trimmed by 2 bases and J by 9 bases, leaving 14 bases between them. The CDR3 extends over 15 amino acids. CDR3 sequence (DNA): TGTGCCAGCAGTTTAATCGGACTCATCGTTTCACCCCTCCACTTT. It translates to CASSLIGLIVSPLHF. The whole variable domain, filled in from reference TRBV28 and TRBJ1-6, reads DVKVTQSSRYLVKRTGEKVFLECVQDMDHENMFWYRQDPGLGLRLIYFSYDVKMKEKGDIPEGYSVSREKKERFSLILESASTNQTSMYLCASSLIGLIVSPLHFGNGTRLTVT.

The chain uses TRBV6-5 and TRBJ1-2; 7 bases fit TRBD1. J was trimmed by 5 bases and V by 4 bases; bases with no gene match: 4. The CDR3 contains 13 residues. CDR1 and CDR2 (germline): MNHEY, SVGAGI. The chain's CDR3 is CASSSDRIYGYTF. CDR3 DNA: TGTGCCAGCAGTTCGGACAGGATTTATGGCTACACCTTC.

The rearrangement joins TRBV10-1 to TRBJ2-2; a possible D gene is TRBD1 (6 bases). Per the germline V gene, CDR1 is WNHNN and CDR2 is SYGVQD (reference sequence). The CDR3 is made up of 14 amino acids. The germline V and J ends were trimmed by 5 bases and 4 bases, with 11 bases remaining between them. This CDR3 reads CASSQGGATGELFF. The CDR3 region has the DNA TGCGCCAGCAGTCAAGGGGGAGCCACCGGGGAGCTGTTTTTT.

This sequence joins TRBV14 and TRBJ1-6; D is unclear. This CDR3 contains 15 residues. V was cut by 5 bases and J by 5 bases, with 13 bases left in between. In germline, CDR1 is SGHDN, CDR2 FVKESK. CDR3 sequence: CASSSRLPDNSPLHF. As DNA, the CDR3 is TGTGCCAGCAGCTCACGACTTCCAGATAATTCACCCCTCCACTTT. Combining the CDR3 with reference TRBV14 and TRBJ1-6 gives the whole variable domain EAGVTQFPSHSVIEKGQTVTLRCDPISGHDNLYWYRRVMGKEIKFLLHFVKESKQDESGMPNNRFLAERTGGTYSTLKVQPAELEDSGVYFCASSSRLPDNSPLHFGNGTRLTVT.

The rearrangement joins TRBV5-1 to TRBJ2-7, with TRBD2 as a possible D gene (7 bases). Germline CDR1 reads SGHRS; CDR2 reads YFSETQ. Trimming took off 0 bases at V and 7 bases at J, with 20 bases between the two ends. CDR3 length: 16 residues. The CDR3 here is CASSLGAGQQQREQYF. The CDR3 DNA sequence: TGCGCCAGCAGCTTGGGAGCGGGACAACAACAAAGGGAGCAGTACTTC. Full variable domain (missing parts from reference TRBV5-1 and TRBJ2-7): KAGVTQTPRYLIKTRGQQVTLSCSPISGHRSVSWYQQTPGQGLQFLFEYFSETQRNKGNFPGRFSGRQFSNSRSEMNVSTLELGDSALYLCASSLGAGQQQREQYFGPGTRLTVT.

In this sample, this clone turned up once. J is TRBJ2-3 and V is TRBV24-1; 14 positions agree with TRBD2. The junction had 6 bases not matched to a gene; V was cut back by 3 bases and J by 5 bases. This CDR3 contains 17 residues. CDR1 and CDR2 from the germline V gene are KGHDR and SFDVKD. DNA of the CDR3: TGTGCCACCAGTGATGGCGGGACTAGCGGGGGCCTAGATACGCAGTATTTT. Protein: CATSDGGTSGGLDTQYF.

This chain joins TRBV27 and TRBJ1-5; TRBD1 might be the D (5 bases). The CDR3 is 15 amino acids. Trimming removed 7 bases from V and 5 bases from J, with 18 bases in between. In germline, CDR1 is MNHEY, CDR2 SMNVEV (reference sequence). The CDR3 DNA reads as TGTGCCAGCAAGGGACTTGGGGGGGGTGATCAGCCCCAGCATTTT. It specifies CASKGLGGGDQPQHF.

The chain's CDR3 is CASSFPLAGQETQYF. CDR3 DNA sequence: TGTGCCAGCAGTTTCCCGCTAGCGGGTCAAGAGACCCAGTACTTC. V usage is TRBV28 and J usage is TRBJ2-5; TRBD2 agrees at 8 bases. Germline lookup yields CDR1 MDHEN and CDR2 SYDVKM. The J segment lost 2 bases and the V segment lost 3 bases, leaving 5 bases of the junction unmatched. This CDR3 is 15 amino acids long.

This clone has a handful of counts. The chain combines TRBV10-1 with TRBJ2-7; TRBD1 aligns across 8 bases. The germline V gene encodes CDR1 WNHNN and CDR2 SYGVQD (reference sequence). V was clipped by 5 bases and J by 5 bases; unmatched bases: 17. The CDR3 contains 17 residues. CDR3 in DNA: TGCGCCAGCAGTTCGACTGGGGACAGGCTTCTGTCCGACGAGCAGTACTTC. Translation gives CASSSTGDRLLSDEQYF.

The V call is TRBV7-6, the J call TRBJ1-1; 9 bases are shared with TRBD1. The CDR3 contains 16 residues. With V trimmed by 5 bases and J by 0 bases, 7 bases remained unmatched. CDR1 is SGHVS and CDR2 is FNYEAQ in the germline V gene. This chain's CDR3 is CASSTQTGGLNTEAFF. CDR3 DNA sequence: TGTGCCAGCAGCACCCAGACAGGGGGATTGAACACTGAAGCTTTCTTT.

The rearrangement joins TRBV4-1 to TRBJ2-5; TRBD1 agrees at 7 bases. The CDR3 extends over 15 amino acids. Trimming took 4 bases from V and 1 from J; bases not matched to a gene: 6. CDR1 and CDR2 (germline): MGHRA, YSYEKL. The CDR3 DNA sequence: TGCGCCAGCAGCCCGCCGACAGGGATCCAAGAGACCCAGTACTTC. The encoded protein is CASSPPTGIQETQYF.

The chain links TRBV10-3 to TRBJ1-5; 8 bases map to TRBD1. The CDR3 is 15 amino acids. The germline V gene encodes CDR1 ENHRY and CDR2 SYGVKD. Trimming cost V 6 bases and J 6 bases; bases outside gene matches: 10. The CDR3: CAISRGLDRVQPQHF. The CDR3 DNA is TGTGCCATCAGCCGAGGGCTGGACAGGGTTCAGCCCCAGCATTTT.

The chain combines TRBV30 with TRBJ1-5, with a tentative D call TRBD1 (5 bases). This CDR3 has 12 residues. Trimming removed 5 bases at V and 5 bases at J, with 10 bases between. CDR1 and CDR2 from the germline V gene are GTSNPN and SVGIG (reference sequence). The CDR3 nucleotides read TGTGCCTGGTCCGCGACAGATCAGCCCCAGCATTTT. This encodes CAWSATDQPQHF.